A selection of T cell receptor beta chains follows, all from one sample in a study of human T cells and chemical hapten exposure. Using its own MiXCR run on the RACE reads, TCRdb lists one record per CDR3 protein. Among more than 80,000 distinct CDR3 sequences, more than 10% were seen once, and the ten largest hold around 3.6%. The source material was whole blood, sampled in connection with sensitization to the hapten diphenylcyclopropenone (DPC). Receptors originate from a woman in her forties or fifties with alopecia areata. Some clones in this sample may be carry-over from other donors' samples. Each CDR3 is given with its conserved first and last residue. The order of the fields is CDR3 protein, CDR3 DNA, D gene, clone size, V gene, J gene. D genes are given only for firm matches. Size is stated for part of the rows, as once, few or many counts, or as a class when the clone is expanded.

CDR3: CASDMGGIQYF
DNA: TGTGCCAGCGACATGGGAGGCATTCAGTACTTC
D: .
size: few
V: TRBV21-1
J: TRBJ2-4

CDR3: CASSPHQLRDTQYF
DNA: TGTGCCAGCAGCCCCCACCAGCTTAGAGATACGCAGTATTTT
D: .
size: few
V: TRBV7-2
J: TRBJ2-3

CDR3: CASSQGDSPLGGANVLTF
DNA: TGCGCCAGCAGCCAAGGGGACTCCCCCCTCGGTGGGGCCAACGTCCTGACTTTC
D: .
size: .
V: TRBV4-1
J: TRBJ2-6

CDR3: CASSSPSLGVQTQYF
DNA: TGTGCCAGCAGCTCCCCCAGTTTGGGGGTACAGACCCAGTACTTC
D: .
size: .
V: TRBV7-2
J: TRBJ2-5

CDR3: CASSSGKNIQYF
DNA: TGTGCCAGCAGTTCCGGCAAAAACATTCAGTACTTC
D: .
size: few
V: TRBV12-3/TRBV12-4
J: TRBJ2-4

CDR3: CASRRGTSGSRDEQYF
DNA: TGTGCCAGCAGGCGGGGGACTAGCGGGAGTCGGGACGAGCAGTACTTC
D: TRBD2
size: many
V: TRBV6-6
J: TRBJ2-7

CDR3: CASSSPADRVDQPQHF
DNA: TGTGCCAGCAGCTCTCCCGCCGACAGGGTCGATCAGCCCCAGCATTTT
D: TRBD1
size: .
V: TRBV28
J: TRBJ1-5

CDR3: CASSSLTGGFGSPLHF
DNA: TGTGCCAGCAGTTCCTTGACAGGGGGTTTCGGTTCACCCCTCCACTTT
D: TRBD1
size: many
V: TRBV6-5
J: TRBJ1-6

CDR3: CASSLRPPGGPDTQYF
DNA: TGTGCCAGCAGCCTAAGGCCCCCGGGGGGCCCAGATACGCAGTATTTT
D: .
size: .
V: TRBV7-2
J: TRBJ2-3

CDR3: CASSLDPGGDEQIF
DNA: TGTGCCAGCAGCTTAGATCCCGGGGGGGATGAGCAGATCTTC
D: TRBD2
size: .
V: TRBV11-2
J: TRBJ2-1

CDR3: CAISEIDAGGIVF
DNA: TGTGCCATCAGTGAGATTGACGCGGGAGGGATAGTCTTC
D: TRBD2
size: .
V: TRBV10-3
J: TRBJ2-1

CDR3: CSARTVGFSDTQYF
DNA: TGCAGTGCTAGGACAGTAGGTTTCTCAGATACGCAGTATTTT
D: .
size: few
V: TRBV20-1
J: TRBJ2-3

CDR3: CASSQVEGARDEQYF
DNA: TGCGCCAGCAGCCAAGTAGAGGGGGCGCGGGACGAGCAGTACTTC
D: TRBD1
size: few
V: TRBV4-3
J: TRBJ2-7

CDR3: CASSPGRDRQETQYF
DNA: TGTGCCAGCTCACCGGGCCGGGACAGACAAGAGACCCAGTACTTC
D: TRBD1
size: many
V: TRBV18
J: TRBJ2-5

CDR3: CASSVSSGARQFF
DNA: TGTGCCAGCAGTGTTTCTAGCGGGGCAAGACAGTTCTTC
D: TRBD2
size: .
V: TRBV27
J: TRBJ2-1

CDR3: CASSRDRGPGELFF
DNA: TGTGCCAGCAGTCGGGACAGGGGGCCCGGGGAGCTGTTTTTT
D: TRBD1
size: many
V: TRBV6-5
J: TRBJ2-2

CDR3: CASSQVAGVNEQFF
DNA: TGTGCCAGCAGCCAAGTTGCAGGGGTCAATGAGCAGTTCTTC
D: .
size: .
V: TRBV3-1
J: TRBJ2-1

CDR3: CASRPRVYSPGQGNTGELFF
DNA: TGTGCCAGCAGACCGAGAGTTTATTCGCCGGGACAGGGAAACACCGGGGAGCTGTTTTTT
D: TRBD1
size: .
V: TRBV28
J: TRBJ2-2